This TCR beta chain was sequenced in a study of technical replicates of blood from several donors. V shed 4 bases and J shed 8 bases, with 18 bases lying between them. Germline CDR1 reads SGHAT; CDR2 reads FQNNGV. This CDR3 spans 16 amino acids. TCRdb keeps only in-frame clones here, not all; method: immunoSEQ multiplex PCR. The sample records fewer than 75,000 clones, 93% being singletons. V is TRBV11-2 and J is TRBJ1-6; TRBD1 might be the D (5 bases). This clonotype was obtained from a human donor in good health. Sequenced input: T cells isolated from PBMCs. CDR3 nucleotides: TGTGCCAGCAGCTCCTGGGGCCAGGTGAACGATTCACCCCTCCACTTT. This sequence encodes CASSSWGQVNDSPLHF.